These 26 T cell receptor beta chains were sequenced from one sample in a study of control samples from healthy donors and cancer patients. Libraries were prepared by immunoSEQ multiplex PCR; TCRdb keeps only in-frame clonotypes and omits some of them. The repertoire consists of 40,000 to 50,000 clones, with around 94% occurring once and the leading ten covering roughly a quarter. The sequencing input was blood. The receptors were gathered from a man aged 60-69 years in good health.

The chain couples TRBV19 to TRBJ2-7; TRBD2 is a possible D gene (5 bases). Germline V gene sequence: CDR1 LNHDA, CDR2 SQIVND (reference sequence). V was pared by 6 bases and J by 7 bases, with 16 bases between. The CDR3 totals 13 residues. CDR3: CASRGRSSGEQYF. The CDR3 region has the DNA TGTGCCAGTAGAGGCCGATCTTCGGGGGAGCAGTACTTC.

The chain employs TRBV3-1 (or the pseudogene TRBV3-2) and TRBJ1-2; 12 nucleotides agree with TRBD1. V gave up 4 bases and J gave up 2 bases; unmatched junction bases: 2. Germline V gene lookup returns CDR1 LGHDT and CDR2 YNNKEL (reference sequence). The CDR3 contains 15 residues. CDR3 protein: CASSPGTGGNYGYTF. As DNA, the CDR3 is TGTGCCAGCAGCCCTGGGACAGGGGGCAACTATGGCTACACCTTC.

The V gene is TRBV11-2, the J gene TRBJ1-1; 7 bases map to TRBD1. The V gene end was trimmed by 0 bases and the J gene end by 1 base; junction bases not matched to a gene: 2. There are 15 residues in the CDR3. CDR1 and CDR2 from the germline V gene are SGHAT and FQNNGV. The CDR3 loop is CASSLEAGGNTEAFF. In nucleotides, the CDR3 is TGTGCCAGCAGCTTAGAGGCAGGGGGGAACACTGAAGCTTTCTTT.

The rearrangement links TRBV12-3 or TRBV12-4 to TRBJ1-6; no clear D gene. There are 13 residues in the CDR3. The ends were cut back, 5 bases at V and 3 bases at J, with 5 bases in the middle. CDR3 residues: CASSPFYNSPLHF. As DNA, the CDR3 is TGTGCCAGCAGTCCTTTCTATAATTCACCCCTCCACTTT.

The CDR3 loop reads CASSYRPQGAGELFF. The CDR3 DNA sequence: TGTGCCAGCAGTTACAGGCCACAGGGGGCCGGGGAGCTGTTTTTT. V gene TRBV6-5 combines with J gene TRBJ2-2, with TRBD1 identical over 8 bases. The germline V gene has CDR1 MNHEY and CDR2 SVGAGI. Trimming took 2 bases from V and 6 from J; bases not matched to a gene: 5. The CDR3 has 15 residues.

The chain is built from TRBV28 and TRBJ2-1; D remains ambiguous. Germline V gene data show CDR1 as MDHEN and CDR2 as SYDVKM. V lost 7 bases and J 12 bases, leaving 22 bases between the germline ends. CDR3 size: 14 residues. Here the CDR3 DNA reads TGTGCCAGCAAGGGCCCCCCCCCGGAAATGGGGCAGTTCTTC. This encodes CASKGPPPEMGQFF.

This sequence joins TRBV3-1 (or the pseudogene TRBV3-2) and TRBJ2-7; D uncertain. The V gene's germline CDR1 is LGHDT and CDR2 YNNKEL (reference sequence). The CDR3 totals 12 residues. V was trimmed by 3 bases and J by 4 bases, leaving 7 bases between them. The CDR3 protein is CASSQQRYEQYF. The CDR3 DNA sequence: TGTGCCAGCAGCCAGCAGAGATACGAGCAGTACTTC.

V gene TRBV3-1 (or the pseudogene TRBV3-2) combines with J gene TRBJ2-7; D not certain. This CDR3 has 13 residues. In germline, CDR1 is LGHDT, CDR2 YNNKEL (reference sequence). V gave up 4 bases and J gave up 7 bases, with 14 bases separating them. The CDR3 spells CASSPAMYGEQYF. The DNA for the CDR3 is TGTGCCAGCAGCCCGGCCATGTACGGTGAGCAGTACTTC.

V gene TRBV6-1 combines with J gene TRBJ1-4; D gene uncertain. CDR3 length equals 14 residues. V was pared by 4 bases and J by 0 bases, with 6 bases between. Germline V gene lookup returns CDR1 MNHNS and CDR2 SASEGT. The CDR3 DNA reads as TGTGCCAGCAGTGGAGCCGCAACTAATGAAAAACTGTTTTTT. Protein product: CASSGAATNEKLFF.

The chain has TRBV7-9 and TRBJ2-7; D gene ambiguous. V lost 6 bases to trimming and J lost 5 bases, with 11 bases between them. Germline values: CDR1 SEHNR, CDR2 FQNEAQ (reference sequence). The length of the CDR3 is 12 residues. CDR3 protein: CASSSGSDEQYF. CDR3 coding DNA: TGTGCCAGCAGTTCCGGGTCGGACGAGCAGTACTTC.

The genes are TRBV6-5 and TRBJ2-3; D gene uncertain. The CDR3 has 10 residues. CDR1 MNHEY and CDR2 SVGAGI come from the germline V gene. Here the CDR3 reads CATEEDTQYF. The CDR3 DNA follows: TGTGCTACCGAGGAAGATACGCAGTATTTT.

J is TRBJ2-7 and V is TRBV25-1; D may match TRBD1 or TRBD2 (5 bases each). V lost 5 bases, J lost 4 bases, and 12 bases lay in between. Germline CDR1 is MGHDK and CDR2 is SYGVNS. This CDR3 region has 13 residues. The CDR3: CASSHPGTYEQYF. The CDR3 region has the DNA TGTGCCAGCAGTCACCCAGGGACGTACGAGCAGTACTTC.

The chain uses TRBV28 and TRBJ1-4; TRBD1 might be the D (5 bases). The CDR3 is 16 amino acids. Germline values: CDR1 MDHEN, CDR2 SYDVKM. The V and J ends lost 6 bases and 0 bases respectively, with 14 bases between them. This CDR3 is CASSRAVVTTNEKLFF. CDR3 sequence (DNA): TGTGCCAGCAGCAGGGCCGTGGTCACAACTAATGAAAAACTGTTTTTT. Complete variable domain (other parts from reference TRBV28 and TRBJ1-4): DVKVTQSSRYLVKRTGEKVFLECVQDMDHENMFWYRQDPGLGLRLIYFSYDVKMKEKGDIPEGYSVSREKKERFSLILESASTNQTSMYLCASSRAVVTTNEKLFFGSGTQLSVL.

This chain links TRBV5-1 with TRBJ2-7; 15 bases fit TRBD2. Losses at the gene ends were 3 bases for V and 2 bases for J; bases not matched to a gene: 9. The CDR3 covers 18 residues. Germline CDR1 SGHRS, CDR2 YFSETQ. This CDR3 reads CASSSGLAGGLSTYEQYF. The CDR3 nucleotides are TGCGCCAGCAGCTCCGGACTAGCGGGAGGGCTCTCAACCTACGAGCAGTACTTC. The full variable domain, with the rest looked up from reference TRBV5-1 and TRBJ2-7, is KAGVTQTPRYLIKTRGQQVTLSCSPISGHRSVSWYQQTPGQGLQFLFEYFSETQRNKGNFPGRFSGRQFSNSRSEMNVSTLELGDSALYLCASSSGLAGGLSTYEQYFGPGTRLTVT.

This chain joins TRBV10-3 and TRBJ2-1; 7 nucleotides align to TRBD1. The CDR3 is 15 residues long. With V trimmed by 3 bases and J by 7 bases, 9 bases remained unmatched. CDR1 ENHRY and CDR2 SYGVKD come from the germline V gene. CDR3 sequence reads: CAISEQGQVWNEQFF. The CDR3 coding sequence is TGTGCCATCAGTGAACAGGGGCAGGTCTGGAATGAGCAGTTCTTC.

The V and J genes are TRBV6-6 and TRBJ1-2, with a possible D match to TRBD1 (5 bases). The CDR3 length is 13 residues. Germline loops: CDR1 MNHNY, CDR2 SVGAGI (reference sequence). Trimming took off 4 bases at V and 5 bases at J, with 11 bases between the two ends. The chain's CDR3 is CASSFREGYGYTF. CDR3 sequence (DNA): TGTGCCAGCAGTTTTCGGGAGGGGTATGGCTACACCTTC.

The CDR3: CASSPEGIGKNGYTF. In nucleotides, the CDR3 is TGTGCCAGCAGCCCTGAAGGGATAGGGAAGAATGGCTACACCTTC. This chain links TRBV5-4 with TRBJ1-2; D call uncertain. With 4 bases removed from V and 6 bases from J, the gap between germline ends came to 19 bases. The CDR3 loop spans 15 amino acids. Per germline, CDR1 SGHNT and CDR2 YYREEE (reference sequence). Full variable domain (remainder filled in from reference TRBV5-4 and TRBJ1-2): ETGVTQSPTHLIKTRGQQVTLRCSSQSGHNTVSWYQQALGQGPQFIFQYYREEENGRGNFPPRFSGLQFPNYSSELNVNALELDDSALYLCASSPEGIGKNGYTFGSGTRLTVV.

V is TRBV10-1 and J is TRBJ2-3; no firm D call. The germline V gene encodes CDR1 WNHNN and CDR2 SYGVQD (reference sequence). The CDR3 is 15 residues long. Between the trimmed V and J ends, which lost 2 bases and 3 bases, there was a span of 12 bases. The CDR3 sequence is CASSEGWKRTDTQYF. CDR3 sequence (DNA): TGCGCCAGCAGTGAGGGTTGGAAAAGGACAGATACGCAGTATTTT.

The V call is TRBV7-8, the J call TRBJ1-4; D gene uncertain. This CDR3 region has 13 residues. V was clipped by 5 bases and J by 12 bases, with 16 bases between them. Germline loops: CDR1 SGHVS, CDR2 FQNEAQ. Here the CDR3 reads CASSPPNGPELFF. The CDR3 DNA reads TGTGCCAGCAGCCCACCCAACGGGCCTGAACTGTTTTTT.

This chain joins TRBV9 and TRBJ2-7; D tentatively reads TRBD1 or TRBD2 (5 bases each). The CDR3 covers 15 residues. V dropped 3 bases and J dropped 2 bases, with 15 bases sitting between them. Germline lookup yields CDR1 SGDLS and CDR2 YYNGEE. CDR3 residues: CASSAQGTDAYEQYF. The DNA for the CDR3 is TGTGCCAGCAGCGCCCAAGGGACGGACGCCTACGAGCAGTACTTC.

The rearrangement joins TRBV5-1 to TRBJ2-5; no reliable D call. V lost 0 bases, J lost 2 bases, and 2 bases lay in between. The germline CDR1 and CDR2 sequences are SGHRS and YFSETQ. This CDR3 spans 12 amino acids. CDR3 in DNA: TGCGCCAGCAGCTTGGGACAAGAGACCCAGTACTTC. It specifies CASSLGQETQYF.

The chain employs TRBV5-1 and TRBJ2-5, with D tentatively TRBD2 (6 bases). The V gene's germline CDR1 is SGHRS and CDR2 YFSETQ. Trimming pared 0 bases from V and 5 bases from J, leaving 14 bases between. CDR3 length equals 15 residues. The CDR3 region is CASSLGAGPPETQYF. The CDR3 nucleotides are TGCGCCAGCAGCTTGGGTGCGGGGCCCCCGGAGACCCAGTACTTC.

The sample holds one count of this clone. CDR3 protein: CASSFSGDYGYTF. CDR3 bases: TGCGCCAGCAGCTTTTCAGGGGACTATGGCTACACCTTC. This chain uses TRBV5-1 with TRBJ1-2; tentatively, D is TRBD1 (6 bases). CDR3 length: 13 residues. Trimming removed 2 bases at V and 3 bases at J, with 8 bases between. Germline CDR1 is SGHRS and CDR2 is YFSETQ. The full variable domain, rest sourced from reference TRBV5-1 and TRBJ1-2, is KAGVTQTPRYLIKTRGQQVTLSCSPISGHRSVSWYQQTPGQGLQFLFEYFSETQRNKGNFPGRFSGRQFSNSRSEMNVSTLELGDSALYLCASSFSGDYGYTFGSGTRLTVV.

A single count supports this clone. The chain recombines TRBV25-1 with TRBJ1-2, with 8 bases fitting TRBD1. V was pared by 7 bases and J by 6 bases, with 10 bases of the junction left unmatched. The CDR3 sequence is 14 residues long. The germline V gene encodes CDR1 MGHDK and CDR2 SYGVNS. CDR3 amino acids: CASTKTGAKDGYTF. The CDR3 DNA follows: TGTGCCAGCACCAAGACAGGGGCCAAGGATGGCTACACCTTC.

This sequence joins TRBV23-1 and TRBJ2-3, with 10 positions matching TRBD1. TRBV23-1 is an ORF; its function is uncertain. With 11 bases clipped from V and 1 base from J, the junction kept 21 bases outside the gene matches. This CDR3 contains 19 residues. In DNA form, the CDR3 reads TGCGCCTCCCACCGGGACAGGGGTGCGAATACTGGGGGCACAGATACGCAGTATTTT. It yields the protein CASHRDRGANTGGTDTQYF.

This clone was counted once. The chain carries TRBV28 and TRBJ2-7, with a tentative D call TRBD1 (5 bases). The V end was cut by 2 bases, the J end by 4 bases, with 15 bases between. This CDR3 has 15 residues. Germline V gene data show CDR1 as MDHEN and CDR2 as SYDVKM. The CDR3 loop is CASSLRGSLGYEQYF. CDR3 coding DNA: TGTGCCAGCAGTTTAAGGGGATCTTTGGGGTACGAGCAGTACTTC.